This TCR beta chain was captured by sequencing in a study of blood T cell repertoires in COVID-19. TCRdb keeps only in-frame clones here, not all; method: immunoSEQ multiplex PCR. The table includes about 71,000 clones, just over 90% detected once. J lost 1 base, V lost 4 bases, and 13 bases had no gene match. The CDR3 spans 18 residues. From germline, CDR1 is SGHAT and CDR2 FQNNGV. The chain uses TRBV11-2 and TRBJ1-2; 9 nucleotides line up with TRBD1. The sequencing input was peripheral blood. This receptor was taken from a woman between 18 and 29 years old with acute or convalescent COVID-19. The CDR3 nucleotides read TGTGCCAGCAGCTCCCCCCGGGACAGGGAATTAGTTAACTATGGCTACACCTTC. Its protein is CASSSPRDRELVNYGYTF.